The rows below give T cell receptor beta chains drawn from one sample of a study of T cell responses to AZD1222 COVID-19 vaccine. The data were produced by immunoSEQ multiplex PCR, yet TCRdb's version contains in-frame clones alone and is incomplete. In the table there are about 110,000 clones, 90% to 95% of which are singletons. This sample comprised peripheral blood, obtained on day 0 of AZD1222 vaccination. The source of these receptors is an adult in good health. The CDR3 runs from the conserved cysteine through the conserved F or W. Each record gives: D gene, V gene, J gene, clone size, CDR3 protein, CDR3 DNA. D genes are given only for firm matches. Some rows mark clone size as missing; the rest say once, few, many or name a class of expanded clone.

d_gene: TRBD1
v_gene: TRBV14
j_gene: TRBJ2-1
abundance: .
CDR3aa: CASSFRPGQGDYNEQFF
CDR3nt: TGTGCCAGCAGCTTTCGACCGGGACAGGGGGACTACAATGAGCAGTTCTTC

d_gene: TRBD2
v_gene: TRBV19
j_gene: TRBJ2-1
abundance: .
CDR3aa: CASSITGTSGSNEQFF
CDR3nt: TGTGCCAGTAGTATAACCGGGACTAGCGGGTCCAATGAGCAGTTCTTC

d_gene: .
v_gene: TRBV30
j_gene: TRBJ1-1
abundance: .
CDR3aa: CAWKQSNTEAFF
CDR3nt: TGTGCCTGGAAACAGTCTAACACTGAAGCTTTCTTT

d_gene: TRBD1
v_gene: TRBV4-1
j_gene: TRBJ2-7
abundance: once
CDR3aa: CASSQDGQGIYEQYF
CDR3nt: TGCGCCAGCAGCCAAGATGGACAGGGGATCTACGAGCAGTACTTC

d_gene: .
v_gene: TRBV4-1
j_gene: TRBJ2-7
abundance: .
CDR3aa: CASSQGRARGIYEQYF
CDR3nt: TGCGCCAGCAGCCAAGGGCGTGCCCGTGGAATCTACGAGCAGTACTTC

d_gene: .
v_gene: TRBV10-3
j_gene: TRBJ2-1
abundance: .
CDR3aa: CAISESRQGRSYNEQFF
CDR3nt: TGTGCCATCAGTGAGTCCCGCCAGGGAAGGTCCTACAATGAGCAGTTCTTC

d_gene: TRBD1
v_gene: TRBV27
j_gene: TRBJ1-2
abundance: .
CDR3aa: CASSSGQGRGYTF
CDR3nt: TGTGCCAGCAGTTCAGGACAGGGGAGAGGCTACACCTTC

d_gene: .
v_gene: TRBV6-5
j_gene: TRBJ1-2
abundance: few
CDR3aa: CASSYSSGINYGYTF
CDR3nt: TGTGCCAGCAGTTACTCTTCAGGGATTAACTATGGCTACACCTTC

d_gene: .
v_gene: TRBV6-5
j_gene: TRBJ1-2
abundance: .
CDR3aa: CASSYGRQYGYTF
CDR3nt: TGTGCCAGCAGTTACGGGCGCCAGTATGGCTACACCTTC

d_gene: .
v_gene: TRBV12-3/TRBV12-4
j_gene: TRBJ1-1
abundance: once
CDR3aa: CASRGVQRTEAFF
CDR3nt: TGTGCCAGCAGAGGAGTTCAAAGGACTGAAGCTTTCTTT

d_gene: .
v_gene: TRBV7-2
j_gene: TRBJ2-5
abundance: .
CDR3aa: CASSPDGGGQTQYF
CDR3nt: TGTGCCAGCAGCCCAGACGGGGGTGGACAGACCCAGTACTTC

d_gene: TRBD2
v_gene: TRBV11-3
j_gene: TRBJ2-2
abundance: .
CDR3aa: CASSSGLAGLSRDTGELFF
CDR3nt: TGTGCCAGCAGCTCCGGACTAGCGGGCCTCAGCAGGGACACCGGGGAGCTGTTTTTT

d_gene: .
v_gene: TRBV7-9
j_gene: TRBJ1-2
abundance: .
CDR3aa: CASSLINYGYTF
CDR3nt: TGTGCCAGCAGCTTAATTAACTATGGCTACACCTTC

d_gene: .
v_gene: TRBV20-1
j_gene: TRBJ1-5
abundance: .
CDR3aa: CSASGSQNQPQHF
CDR3nt: TGCAGTGCTAGTGGGTCCCAAAATCAGCCCCAGCATTTT

d_gene: .
v_gene: TRBV6-2/TRBV6-3
j_gene: TRBJ1-5
abundance: .
CDR3aa: CASSTHVGHYSNQPQHF
CDR3nt: TGTGCCAGCAGTACCCACGTTGGACATTATAGCAATCAGCCCCAGCATTTT